Presented here are 9 T cell receptor beta chains from one specimen sequenced in a study of blood T cell repertoires in COVID-19. The table came from immunoSEQ multiplex PCR; TCRdb's copy has only in-frame clones and leaves some out. The data show about 12,000 clones, over 70% seen once. Sequencing was carried out using peripheral blood. These receptors all come from a man aged 60 to 75 with COVID-19, enrolled during active disease.

The chain couples TRBV27 to TRBJ1-2; tentatively, D is TRBD1 (6 bases). Germline V CDR1 and CDR2: MNHEY, SMNVEV (reference sequence). V lost 6 bases to trimming and J lost 7 bases, with 15 bases between them. CDR3 length equals 13 residues. CDR3 sequence (DNA): TGTGCCAGCAGATCTACAGGGTTAAGTGGCTACACCTTC. Translation gives CASRSTGLSGYTF.

The chain links TRBV27 to TRBJ1-1; possible D gene TRBD1, 5 bases. V was cut by 6 bases and J by 1 base, with 9 bases left in between. The CDR3 has 13 residues. The germline V gene has CDR1 MNHEY and CDR2 SMNVEV (reference sequence). The CDR3 spells CASRGVRNTEAFF. CDR3 sequence (DNA): TGTGCCAGCAGAGGGGTCCGGAACACTGAAGCTTTCTTT.

V is TRBV10-3 and J is TRBJ2-7, with 7 bases fitting TRBD2. Trimming took 5 bases from V and 5 from J; bases not matched to a gene: 6. The CDR3 extends over 13 amino acids. The germline CDR1 and CDR2 sequences are ENHRY and SYGVKD. CDR3 region: CAISLHGGDEQYV. CDR3 nucleotides: TGTGCCATCAGTTTACATGGGGGGGACGAGCAGTACGTC.

There are a few counts of this clone. The rearrangement uses TRBV7-2 and TRBJ2-1; 12 bases line up with TRBD2. CDR1 is SGHTA and CDR2 is FQGNSA in the germline V gene. V shed 2 bases and J 7 bases; nucleotides not matched to a gene: 9. This CDR3 is 17 amino acids long. CDR3 nucleotide sequence: TGTGCCAGCAGCTTAAGGGCGCGGACTAGCGGGACAAATGAGCAGTTCTTC. This sequence encodes CASSLRARTSGTNEQFF.

This chain joins TRBV6-5 and TRBJ1-1, with D maybe TRBD1 (5 bases). Trimming took 5 bases from V and 0 from J, leaving 13 bases between them. CDR3 length equals 15 residues. The germline CDR1 and CDR2 sequences are MNHEY and SVGAGI. The CDR3 loop is CASSKRQLLNTEAFF. CDR3 in DNA: TGTGCCAGCAGTAAACGACAGCTATTGAACACTGAAGCTTTCTTT.

This CDR3 reads CATSDRTGNGYTF. The CDR3 DNA reads TGTGCCACCAGTGACCGGACAGGGAACGGCTACACCTTC. V is TRBV24-1 and J is TRBJ1-2; 8 bases are a match to TRBD1. J was trimmed by 8 bases and V by 4 bases; bases with no gene match: 5. Germline CDR1 KGHDR, CDR2 SFDVKD. CDR3 length: 13 amino acids.

The J gene is TRBJ2-2, the V gene TRBV11-2; 9 nucleotides align to TRBD1. V was clipped by 5 bases and J by 6 bases; unmatched bases: 16. CDR1 and CDR2 from the germline V gene are SGHAT and FQNNGV. The CDR3 covers 18 residues. The CDR3 DNA sequence: TGTGCCAGCAGCCTATGGACAGGGGAGTATGGTGGGGCCGGGGAGCTGTTTTTT. It specifies CASSLWTGEYGGAGELFF.

This clone was seen once. The chain links TRBV25-1 to TRBJ1-2; 7 nucleotides match TRBD1. CDR1 MGHDK and CDR2 SYGVNS come from the germline V gene. This CDR3 is 17 amino acids long. Germline trimming cut 3 bases from V and 3 bases from J; bases unmatched to any gene: 13. The CDR3 nucleotides are TGTGCCAGCAGTGACACGCGGGCGACAGGGCCACACTATGGCTACACCTTC. This encodes CASSDTRATGPHYGYTF.

The J gene is TRBJ1-6, the V gene TRBV19; 9 positions agree with TRBD1. The germline V gene encodes CDR1 LNHDA and CDR2 SQIVND (reference sequence). The V gene end was trimmed by 4 bases and the J gene end by 10 bases; junction bases not matched to a gene: 14. The CDR3 is 17 residues long. The CDR3 protein is CASSNDRPGQGWSPLHF. CDR3 coding DNA: TGTGCCAGTAGTAACGACCGTCCGGGACAGGGATGGTCACCCCTCCACTTT.